The 8 T cell receptor beta chains below were found in one sample sequenced in a study of blood T cell repertoires in COVID-19. Libraries were prepared by immunoSEQ multiplex PCR; TCRdb keeps only in-frame clonotypes and omits some of them. The sample carries hundreds of thousands of clones, around 91% recorded once. The sample was peripheral blood. The receptor set was obtained from a woman in her sixties or seventies with acute or convalescent COVID-19.

This clone was recorded a few times. This chain uses TRBV19 with TRBJ1-5; possible D gene TRBD1, 5 bases. This CDR3 contains 14 residues. The germline V gene has CDR1 LNHDA and CDR2 SQIVND (reference sequence). The V and J ends lost 8 bases and 0 bases respectively, with 11 bases between them. Here the CDR3 reads CASRSGYSNQPQHF. Written as DNA, the CDR3 is TGTGCCAGTCGATCAGGGTATAGCAATCAGCCCCAGCATTTT.

This rearrangement joins TRBV19 to TRBJ2-1; 8 bases line up with TRBD1. After removal of 6 bases from V and 8 bases from J, the junction contained 9 bases not matched to a gene. This CDR3 comprises 14 residues. In germline, CDR1 is LNHDA, CDR2 SQIVND (reference sequence). The CDR3: CASSGGRGQDEQFF. The CDR3 DNA reads TGTGCCAGTAGCGGAGGCAGGGGGCAGGATGAGCAGTTCTTC.

Remarks on this clone: The same CDR3 can be traced to other DNA sequences in this sample. The chain has TRBV24-1 and TRBJ1-5, with D perhaps matching TRBD1 (5 bases). V was pared by 4 bases and J by 3 bases, with 15 bases between. This CDR3 spans 16 amino acids. In germline, CDR1 is KGHDR, CDR2 SFDVKD. CDR3 loop: CATSDPGRGDNQPQHF. CDR3 DNA sequence: TGTGCCACCAGTGACCCAGGTCGGGGGGACAATCAGCCCCAGCATTTT.

The V and J genes are TRBV28 and TRBJ1-2; possibly TRBD1 for D (6 bases). Germline CDR1 reads MDHEN; CDR2 reads SYDVKM. This CDR3 region has 12 residues. The DNA of the CDR3 is TGTGTCTCAGGGGCGCGGAACTATGGCTACACCTTC. Encoded protein: CVSGARNYGYTF.

CDR3 bases: TGTGCCAGCAGCTCCCGGACGGACCGCGGGGATACGCAGTATTTT. This sequence encodes CASSSRTDRGDTQYF. The gene calls are TRBV9 and TRBJ2-3; TRBD2 is a possible D gene (5 bases). Germline V gene sequence: CDR1 SGDLS, CDR2 YYNGEE. CDR3 length: 15 residues. V dropped 4 bases and J dropped 6 bases, with 18 bases sitting between them. Variable domain in full (rest from reference TRBV9 and TRBJ2-3): DSGVTQTPKHLITATGQRVTLRCSPRSGDLSVYWYQQSLDQGLQFLIQYYNGEERAKGNILERFSAQQFPDLHSELNLSSLELGDSALYFCASSSRTDRGDTQYFGPGTRLTVL.

The rearrangement links TRBV6-4 to TRBJ1-1, with 8 bases that match TRBD1. CDR1 and CDR2 from the germline V gene are MRHNA and SNTAGT. The CDR3 has 14 amino acids. V was clipped by 6 bases and J by 7 bases; unmatched bases: 10. The CDR3 DNA reads TGTGCCAGCAGCGCAGGCCAGGGGGCCGGTGAAGCTTTCTTT. This encodes CASSAGQGAGEAFF.

This sequence joins TRBV6-5 and TRBJ2-1; 7 bases match TRBD1. The CDR3 is made up of 15 amino acids. Trimming cost V 5 bases and J 1 base; bases outside gene matches: 5. Looked up from germline, CDR1 is MNHEY and CDR2 is SVGAGI. The CDR3 coding sequence is TGTGCCAGCAGTCTCACAGGGGAATCCTACAATGAGCAGTTCTTC. It specifies CASSLTGESYNEQFF.

The J gene is TRBJ2-2, the V gene TRBV27; 9 nucleotides align to TRBD1. Germline V gene sequence: CDR1 MNHEY, CDR2 SMNVEV (reference sequence). The CDR3 has 16 amino acids. The V gene end was trimmed by 6 bases and the J gene end by 2 bases; junction bases not matched to a gene: 7. This CDR3 is CASSDGTGGNTGELFF. CDR3 coding DNA: TGTGCCAGCAGCGATGGCACAGGGGGCAACACCGGGGAGCTGTTTTTT.